The clone carrying this TCR beta chain was detected only a few times. The J segment lost 10 bases and the V segment lost 0 bases, leaving 2 bases of the junction unmatched. CDR1 and CDR2 (germline): GTSNPN, SVGIG (reference sequence). This CDR3 region has 14 residues. This record belongs to a study of blood T cell repertoires in COVID-19. For the study at large: Specimens from acute and convalescent COVID-19 originated in the United States, Italy and Spain.

Data came from immunoSEQ multiplex PCR; TCRdb stores just in-frame clones and leaves some out. The sample contains 55,000 to 80,000 clones, 85% to 90% of which appear only once. The sequenced sample was peripheral blood. The V call is TRBV30, the J call TRBJ2-1; 14 bases line up with TRBD2. The receptor's source is a man in his fifties with acute or convalescent COVID-19. In nucleotides, the CDR3 is TGTGCCTGGAGTGTGGGACTAGCGGGAGACGAGCAGTTCTTC. Protein product: CAWSVGLAGDEQFF.